This entry features one TCR beta chain sequence. The source of the sample is a study of blood T cell repertoires in COVID-19. This CDR3 is 15 amino acids long. Trimming removed 3 bases from V and 3 bases from J; junction bases left unmatched: 7. Germline-derived CDR1 and CDR2 are SGDLS and YYNGEE. Assay: immunoSEQ multiplex PCR; the TCRdb copy retains only in-frame clones and omits some. The data contain under 250,000 clones, approximately 84% of them singletons. This clonotype originated in a man in his fifties with acute or convalescent COVID-19. Sequenced: peripheral blood. The chain uses TRBV9 and TRBJ2-3; 7 bases are shared with TRBD2. This CDR3 is CASSATIGGTDTQYF. The CDR3 DNA follows: TGTGCCAGCAGCGCTACAATCGGGGGGACAGATACGCAGTATTTT.